The following is a TCR beta chain sequence with its context. The sample belongs to a study of blood T cell repertoires in COVID-19. Study information: Acute and convalescent COVID-19 samples came from the United States, Italy and Spain. PBMCs, B-cell-depleted T cells, or T cells were the source of the cDNA or gDNA that made up the material.

Original data processing: Estimated nucleated cell counts came from reference gene primer amplification. Data came from immunoSEQ multiplex PCR; TCRdb stores just in-frame clones and leaves some out. V, J and clone size were drawn from that table, and D and trimming were deduced from the DNA. This table has some 200,000 clones, 70% to 90% appearing once. The V end lost 5 bases, the J end lost 8 bases, and 16 bases lay between the germline ends. This CDR3 is built from 15 residues. In germline, CDR1 is MNHEY, CDR2 SVGAGI. The chain carries TRBV6-5 and TRBJ1-6; D ambiguous. This receptor was obtained from a human donor in a cohort sampled during active COVID-19. Sequenced sample: peripheral blood. CDR3 sequence (DNA): TGTGCCAGCAGTCGACTCACCTTAGGAGATTCACCCCTCCACTTT. Amino acid sequence: CASSRLTLGDSPLHF.